The 11 T cell receptor beta chains below were found in one sample sequenced in a study of T cell changes during pregnancy in multiple sclerosis. TCRdb keeps only in-frame clones here, not all; method: immunoSEQ multiplex PCR. This sample carries fewer than 40,000 clones, roughly 90% of them seen once, and the ten largest clones take roughly 4.7%. The material was CD8+ T cells from peripheral blood mononuclear cells, obtained after pregnancy. These receptors were taken from a female donor with multiple sclerosis, enrolled in a pregnancy study.

J is TRBJ1-6 and V is TRBV19; a weak D match, TRBD1 (5 bases). V lost 2 bases to trimming and J lost 2 bases, with 7 bases between them. Germline CDR1 and CDR2: LNHDA and SQIVND (reference sequence). The CDR3 length is 15 residues. CDR3 in amino acids: CASSIRQPYNSPLHF. The CDR3 DNA sequence: TGTGCCAGTAGTATACGACAGCCCTATAATTCACCCCTCCACTTT. The whole variable domain, filled in from reference TRBV19 and TRBJ1-6, reads DGGITQSPKYLFRKEGQNVTLSCEQNLNHDAMYWYRQDPGQGLRLIYYSQIVNDFQKGDIAEGYSVSREKKESFPLTVTSAQKNPTAFYLCASSIRQPYNSPLHFGNGTRLTVT.

The chain links TRBV27 to TRBJ1-1; D possibly corresponds to TRBD1 (6 bases). The germline V gene encodes CDR1 MNHEY and CDR2 SMNVEV (reference sequence). The CDR3 spans 14 residues. The germline V and J ends were trimmed by 8 bases and 8 bases, with 21 bases remaining between them. The CDR3 protein is CASCRDTLLGEAFF. For the CDR3, the DNA is TGTGCCAGCTGCCGGGACACCTTGTTGGGGGAAGCTTTCTTT.

This sequence joins TRBV7-2 and TRBJ2-7; a possible D gene is TRBD2 (5 bases). The ends were cut back, 4 bases at V and 0 bases at J, with 10 bases in the middle. The CDR3 totals 14 residues. Looked up from germline, CDR1 is SGHTA and CDR2 is FQGNSA. The CDR3 spells CASSSAGTSYEQYF. In nucleotides, the CDR3 is TGTGCCAGCAGCTCCGCGGGCACCTCCTACGAGCAGTACTTC.

This chain uses TRBV4-1 with TRBJ2-5; TRBD2 matches at 7 bases. The V gene end was trimmed by 8 bases and the J gene end by 7 bases; junction bases not matched to a gene: 10. Per germline, CDR1 MGHRA and CDR2 YSYEKL. The CDR3 contains 13 residues. CDR3 residues: CASGAITGGTQYF. In nucleotides, the CDR3 is TGCGCCAGCGGCGCCATCACGGGGGGGACCCAGTACTTC.

This clone was recorded once. This chain uses TRBV7-9 with TRBJ2-7, with TRBD2 matching over 10 bases. The CDR3 is 17 residues long. The germline V gene encodes CDR1 SEHNR and CDR2 FQNEAQ (reference sequence). V trimming: 4 bases; J trimming: 2 bases; junction bases outside the gene matches: 11. The CDR3 nucleotides read TGTGCCAGCAGCTCGACCGCTACTAGCGGGGCCGCCTACGAGCAGTACTTC. Translation: CASSSTATSGAAYEQYF.

V gene TRBV6-5 combines with J gene TRBJ1-2; the D gene is possibly TRBD1 (5 bases). The V gene lost 2 bases and the J gene lost 6 bases, with 19 bases spanning the gap. The CDR3 is 16 amino acids. The V gene's germline CDR1 is MNHEY and CDR2 SVGAGI. The CDR3 reads CASSYGEWGGENGYTF. The CDR3 nucleotides read TGTGCCAGCAGTTACGGGGAGTGGGGGGGTGAGAATGGCTACACCTTC.

The V gene is TRBV19, the J gene TRBJ1-3; no firm D call. Looked up from germline, CDR1 is LNHDA and CDR2 is SQIVND (reference sequence). The V and J ends lost 5 bases and 3 bases respectively, with 11 bases between them. The CDR3 has 14 residues. DNA for the CDR3: TGTGCCAGTAGTGTGCGACCTAGTGGAAACACCATATATTTT. Its translation is CASSVRPSGNTIYF.

With respect to this clone: A read error may produce the germline difference seen at one junction end. The rearrangement links TRBV27 to TRBJ2-5; 11 positions agree with TRBD2. The germline CDR1 and CDR2 sequences are MNHEY and SMNVEV (reference sequence). This CDR3 spans 16 amino acids. This CDR3 reads CASGLGTSGGRETQYF. The CDR3 nucleotides are TGTGCCAGCGGTTTGGGAACTAGCGGGGGTCGGGAGACCCAGTACTTC.

The chain combines TRBV27 with TRBJ2-7; TRBD1 matches at 8 bases. This CDR3 is 15 amino acids long. Germline CDR1 MNHEY, CDR2 SMNVEV (reference sequence). The ends lost 4 bases at V and 0 bases at J; junction bases unmatched: 5. The CDR3 sequence is CASSSPTGASYEQYF. CDR3 sequence (DNA): TGTGCCAGCAGTTCGCCGACAGGGGCCTCCTACGAGCAGTACTTC.

The V gene is TRBV6-5, the J gene TRBJ1-1; D is possibly TRBD1 (5 bases). The germline V and J ends were trimmed by 6 bases and 3 bases, with 14 bases remaining between them. The germline V gene encodes CDR1 MNHEY and CDR2 SVGAGI. The CDR3 has 14 amino acids. The CDR3: CASSPGEGYTEAFF. The CDR3 DNA sequence: TGTGCCAGCAGCCCGGGGGAGGGGTACACTGAAGCTTTCTTT.

Here the CDR3 DNA reads TGTGCCAGCAGCGTAGGGGACACGATTAATTCACCCCTCCACTTT. Protein sequence: CASSVGDTINSPLHF. The J gene is TRBJ1-6, the V gene TRBV9, with D possibly matching TRBD1 (6 bases). With 0 bases removed from V and 6 bases from J, the gap between germline ends came to 10 bases. The CDR3 consists of 15 residues. Germline assignment: CDR1 SGDLS and CDR2 YYNGEE.